These T cell receptor beta chains were read from a single sample in a study of shared clonotypes between healthy human individuals. TCRdb keeps only in-frame clones here, not all; method: immunoSEQ multiplex PCR. The table records roughly 330,000 clones, roughly 70% of them present only once. The sample was memory CD4+ T cells sorted from blood. The receptors here all came from a man aged 30-40 years in good health. The CDR3 runs from the conserved cysteine through the conserved F or W. The D gene is left open where the match is weak. Not all rows give a size; the values are once, few, many and, for expanded clones, a class.

TGTGCCAGCAGCTTGGGGGCCAGACAGGGGGCAATGAATGGCTACACCTTC CASSLGARQGAMNGYTF TRBJ1-2 TRBV5-4 TRBD1 -
TGCGCCAGCAGCTGGCCCCGGCAGGATCACTACGAGCAGTACTTC CASSWPRQDHYEQYF TRBJ2-7 TRBV5-1 - -
TGTGCCATCAGTGTCTCCGATGATACGCAGTATTTT CAISVSDDTQYF TRBJ2-3 TRBV10-3 - -
TGTGCCAGCAGTGAAGAGTCCGGGACTTTCAATGAGCAGTTCTTC CASSEESGTFNEQFF TRBJ2-1 TRBV2 - few
TGTGCCAGCAGCCCGGGACTAGCGGGAGAATTAAGCGAGCAGTACTTC CASSPGLAGELSEQYF TRBJ2-7 TRBV28 TRBD2 few
TGCGCCAGCAGCGGAGCGGGAGAAGGCGGGGAGCTGTTTTTT CASSGAGEGGELFF TRBJ2-2 TRBV5-1 TRBD2 few
TGTGCCAGTAGTGTCCGGGACAGAAGTGAAGCTTTCTTT CASSVRDRSEAFF TRBJ1-1 TRBV19 TRBD1 -
TGTGCCAGCAGCTTCGTACGGGATCAGCCCCAGCATTTT CASSFVRDQPQHF TRBJ1-5 TRBV5-4 - -
TGTGCCAGCAGACCCCTAGGGGGAAGCGGGAACGCCCAGTACTTC CASRPLGGSGNAQYF TRBJ2-5 TRBV27 - -
TGTGCCAGTAGTAGGTTCCTAGCAACGGAGACCCAGTACTTC CASSRFLATETQYF TRBJ2-5 TRBV19 - few
TGCGCCAGCAGCGTTGACAGGGCCAACACCGGGGAGCTGTTTTTT CASSVDRANTGELFF TRBJ2-2 TRBV5-1 TRBD1 -
TGTGCCAGCAACCCCCTCGAAGGGCTATACAACACTGAAGCTTTCTTT CASNPLEGLYNTEAFF TRBJ1-1 TRBV7-6 - -
TGTGCCAGCTCACCGGGACAGGGGGCTCGACACACCATATATTTT CASSPGQGARHTIYF TRBJ1-3 TRBV18 TRBD1 -
TGTGCCAGCAGCTTAAGACAGGACGGAGGGGACGAGCAGTACTTC CASSLRQDGGDEQYF TRBJ2-7 TRBV7-9 - once
TGTGCCAGCTCGTCGGGACTAGCGGGCACCGGGGAGCTGTTTTTT CASSSGLAGTGELFF TRBJ2-2 TRBV18 TRBD2 -
TGCGCCAGCAGCCAAGCGGGAGATCTCGGGGAGACCCAGTACTTC CASSQAGDLGETQYF TRBJ2-5 TRBV4-1 - -
TGTGCCAGCAGCTTAGACACGGCCTGGACCCAGTACTTC CASSLDTAWTQYF TRBJ2-5 TRBV7-9 - once
TGTGCCAGCAGCTTAGCTCGCGGGGTTACCGGGGAGCTGTTTTTT CASSLARGVTGELFF TRBJ2-2 TRBV7-6 - -
TGTGCCAGCAGCTTAAAGGCGGGGAACACCGGGGAGCTGTTTTTT CASSLKAGNTGELFF TRBJ2-2 TRBV7-8 - once
TGTGCCAGCAGCTTGTGGGTTTCCTACGAGCAGTACTTC CASSLWVSYEQYF TRBJ2-7 TRBV5-6 - -
TGTGCCAGCAGTCCACGTGACACTGAAGCTTTCTTT CASSPRDTEAFF TRBJ1-1 TRBV28 - -
TGTGCCAGCAGCTCTAGGAGAGGGGTGGCTTTCTTT CASSSRRGVAFF TRBJ1-1 TRBV9 - once
TGTGCCAGCAGCTTAGGCAATGGTTCTCCGGGGGTTGTCCACGAGCAGTACTTC CASSLGNGSPGVVHEQYF TRBJ2-7 TRBV13 - -
TGTGCCAGCAGAGGACTAGCGGGAGGCGAGCAGTACTTC CASRGLAGGEQYF TRBJ2-7 TRBV6-6 TRBD2 -
TGTGCCATCTCGCCGGTAGCCCGGGGGGAGACCCAGTACTTC CAISPVARGETQYF TRBJ2-5 TRBV6-6 - -
TGTGCCAGCAGGATGGGAGGGGTGTCCTACGAGCAGTACTTC CASRMGGVSYEQYF TRBJ2-7 TRBV7-2 TRBD2 -
TGTGCCTGGAGATCACAGCTCTATGGCTACACCTTC CAWRSQLYGYTF TRBJ1-2 TRBV30 - -
TGTGCCAGTAGTATTGGTTTGGGGCCTTTGGGGAACACTGAAGCTTTCTTT CASSIGLGPLGNTEAFF TRBJ1-1 TRBV19 - -
TGTGCCAGCAGCCCTAAACCTAGCGGGAGCTCCTACAATGAGCAGTTCTTC CASSPKPSGSSYNEQFF TRBJ2-1 TRBV7-8 TRBD2 few
TGTGCCAGCAGAAGACAGGGGGCTGGCTATGGCTACACCTTC CASRRQGAGYGYTF TRBJ1-2 TRBV27 TRBD1 -
TGTGCCAGCAGCTTAGGGCGGGGTTACACAGATACGCAGTATTTT CASSLGRGYTDTQYF TRBJ2-3 TRBV7-8 - once
TGTGCCAGCAGCTTGGATAGCGGGAGTAGGTACGAGCAGTACTTC CASSLDSGSRYEQYF TRBJ2-7 TRBV5-6 TRBD2 -